This is a list of T cell receptor beta chains from one sample in a study of control samples from healthy donors and cancer patients. Assay: immunoSEQ multiplex PCR; the TCRdb copy retains only in-frame clones and omits some. The sample includes roughly 80,000 clones, about 88% seen only once; the top ten take around 5.7%. The sequenced material came from blood. These receptors originate from a woman in her forties or fifties in good health. Both conserved end residues are part of each CDR3. The order of the fields is V gene, J gene, D gene, clone size, CDR3 DNA, CDR3 protein. The D gene is left open where the match is weak. Size is omitted from some rows. Given values are once, few, many or a class for expanded clones.

v_gene: TRBV14
j_gene: TRBJ2-2
d_gene: .
abundance: once
CDR3nt: TGTGCCAGCAGCCCGAAGGTTACCGGGGAGCTGTTTTTT
CDR3aa: CASSPKVTGELFF

v_gene: TRBV7-9
j_gene: TRBJ2-7
d_gene: TRBD1
abundance: few
CDR3nt: TGTGCCAGCAGCTTAACCGGGACAGGGGACGAGCAGTACTTC
CDR3aa: CASSLTGTGDEQYF

v_gene: TRBV7-9
j_gene: TRBJ1-5
d_gene: .
abundance: .
CDR3nt: TGTGCCAGCAGCTTATGGGGACCCGGGACGGCCAGCAATCAGCCCCAGCATTTT
CDR3aa: CASSLWGPGTASNQPQHF

v_gene: TRBV5-1
j_gene: TRBJ1-2
d_gene: .
abundance: .
CDR3nt: TGCGCCAGCAGCTTGCAAGCAGGCAATGGCTACACCTTC
CDR3aa: CASSLQAGNGYTF

v_gene: TRBV2
j_gene: TRBJ1-3
d_gene: TRBD1
abundance: .
CDR3nt: TGTGCCAGCAGAGAGTACAGGGGAATGAGCTCTGGAAACACCATATATTTT
CDR3aa: CASREYRGMSSGNTIYF

v_gene: TRBV10-3
j_gene: TRBJ2-3
d_gene: TRBD1
abundance: .
CDR3nt: TGTGCCATCAGTCCACCGGGACAGGGGACAGATACGCAGTATTTT
CDR3aa: CAISPPGQGTDTQYF

v_gene: TRBV5-1
j_gene: TRBJ1-1
d_gene: TRBD1
abundance: few
CDR3nt: TGCGCCAGCAGCATTTCTGGACAGGGTGGGCCGTCAGCTTTCTTT
CDR3aa: CASSISGQGGPSAFF

v_gene: TRBV5-1
j_gene: TRBJ1-1
d_gene: .
abundance: .
CDR3nt: TGCGCCAGCAGCTTGGGGGCAGGGATAAACACTGAAGCTTTCTTT
CDR3aa: CASSLGAGINTEAFF

v_gene: TRBV18
j_gene: TRBJ1-6
d_gene: .
abundance: .
CDR3nt: TGTGCCAGCTCACCGGCTATAAGATCACCCCTCCACTTT
CDR3aa: CASSPAIRSPLHF

v_gene: TRBV6-1
j_gene: TRBJ1-2
d_gene: TRBD1
abundance: .
CDR3nt: TGTGCCAGCAGTGGCACCAAGGGACAGGGAAACTATGGCTACACCTTC
CDR3aa: CASSGTKGQGNYGYTF

v_gene: TRBV15
j_gene: TRBJ2-1
d_gene: .
abundance: few
CDR3nt: TGTGCCACCAGCAGAGCAGGAGACAGGATGTCCTACAATGAGCAGTTCTTC
CDR3aa: CATSRAGDRMSYNEQFF

v_gene: TRBV30
j_gene: TRBJ1-1
d_gene: .
abundance: .
CDR3nt: TGTGCCTGGAAAATGGGGGGGGACACTGAAGCTTTCTTT
CDR3aa: CAWKMGGDTEAFF

v_gene: TRBV7-2
j_gene: TRBJ1-4
d_gene: .
abundance: .
CDR3nt: TGTGCCAGCAGCTTACAGGGGCGGATGGAAAAACTGTTTTTT
CDR3aa: CASSLQGRMEKLFF

v_gene: TRBV25-1
j_gene: TRBJ1-4
d_gene: .
abundance: .
CDR3nt: TGTGCCAGCTCCGGAGGTCGCGAAAAACTGTTTTTT
CDR3aa: CASSGGREKLFF

v_gene: TRBV7-9
j_gene: TRBJ2-1
d_gene: .
abundance: .
CDR3nt: TGTGCCAGCAGCCCTAGACAGTACAATGAGCAGTTCTTC
CDR3aa: CASSPRQYNEQFF

v_gene: TRBV27
j_gene: TRBJ1-1
d_gene: TRBD1
abundance: .
CDR3nt: TGTGCCAGCAGTTTAAATCCGGGGACAGGGAAGGTGGAAGCTTTCTTT
CDR3aa: CASSLNPGTGKVEAFF

v_gene: TRBV12-3/TRBV12-4
j_gene: TRBJ1-1
d_gene: .
abundance: .
CDR3nt: TGTGCCAGCAGCCCACGGTTTAACACTGAAGCTTTCTTT
CDR3aa: CASSPRFNTEAFF

v_gene: TRBV30
j_gene: TRBJ1-2
d_gene: .
abundance: .
CDR3nt: TGTGCCTGGAGTGTACCAGTTAGGACGGGTGGCTACACCTTC
CDR3aa: CAWSVPVRTGGYTF

v_gene: TRBV4-1
j_gene: TRBJ2-7
d_gene: TRBD1
abundance: .
CDR3nt: TGCGCCAGCAGCCAAGGACAGGGCTCCTACGAGCAGTACTTC
CDR3aa: CASSQGQGSYEQYF

v_gene: TRBV2
j_gene: TRBJ1-5
d_gene: .
abundance: few
CDR3nt: TGTGCCAGCAGTGAAGTGGAGGGACAGCCCCAGCATTTT
CDR3aa: CASSEVEGQPQHF

v_gene: TRBV2
j_gene: TRBJ2-1
d_gene: .
abundance: .
CDR3nt: TGTGCCAGCAGGTCAGGGCGGGGTGTCGGTGAGCAGTTCTTC
CDR3aa: CASRSGRGVGEQFF

v_gene: TRBV28
j_gene: TRBJ1-5
d_gene: TRBD1
abundance: .
CDR3nt: TGTGCCAGCAGTGGGCCAGGGGGCTTCGGTCAGCCCCAGCATTTT
CDR3aa: CASSGPGGFGQPQHF

v_gene: TRBV3-1/TRBV3-2
j_gene: TRBJ1-1
d_gene: .
abundance: .
CDR3nt: TGTGCCAGCAGCCTGGGCTTTGAAGCTTTCTTT
CDR3aa: CASSLGFEAFF

v_gene: TRBV19
j_gene: TRBJ1-3
d_gene: .
abundance: .
CDR3nt: TGTGCCAGTAGTATGACTAGCTCTGGAAACACCATATATTTT
CDR3aa: CASSMTSSGNTIYF

v_gene: TRBV6-1
j_gene: TRBJ2-7
d_gene: .
abundance: .
CDR3nt: TGTGCCAGCAGTGAATTTGCCAGGAACTACGAGCAGTACTTC
CDR3aa: CASSEFARNYEQYF

v_gene: TRBV10-1
j_gene: TRBJ1-5
d_gene: TRBD1
abundance: .
CDR3nt: TGCGCCAGACGCAGGGGGGGTCATCGGGCAGAGCCCCAGCATTTT
CDR3aa: CARRRGGHRAEPQHF

v_gene: TRBV12-3/TRBV12-4
j_gene: TRBJ1-1
d_gene: .
abundance: .
CDR3nt: TGTGCCAGCAGTTTGTACGGTGAAGCTTTCTTT
CDR3aa: CASSLYGEAFF

v_gene: TRBV11-2
j_gene: TRBJ1-3
d_gene: .
abundance: few
CDR3nt: TGTGCCAGCAGCTTTACAGCGGAAAGCACCATATATTTT
CDR3aa: CASSFTAESTIYF

v_gene: TRBV7-8
j_gene: TRBJ1-2
d_gene: .
abundance: .
CDR3nt: TGTGCCAGCAGCCCTTCTCGGGGCGCTAACTATGGCTACACCTTC
CDR3aa: CASSPSRGANYGYTF

v_gene: TRBV5-1
j_gene: TRBJ2-2
d_gene: .
abundance: .
CDR3nt: TGCGCCAGCAGCCCGCGGACAGCCACGAACACCGGGGAGCTGTTTTTT
CDR3aa: CASSPRTATNTGELFF

v_gene: TRBV27
j_gene: TRBJ2-3
d_gene: .
abundance: .
CDR3nt: TGTGCCAGCAGTCCGGACTTTAATACGCAGTATTTT
CDR3aa: CASSPDFNTQYF

v_gene: TRBV2
j_gene: TRBJ1-2
d_gene: .
abundance: .
CDR3nt: TGTGCCAGCAGTGATTGGCACTCCGACGGCCTTTTGGACTATGGCTACACCTTC
CDR3aa: CASSDWHSDGLLDYGYTF

v_gene: TRBV7-9
j_gene: TRBJ1-1
d_gene: TRBD1
abundance: .
CDR3nt: TGTGCCAGCAGCCGGACAGGGTCCCGCGAAGCTTTCTTT
CDR3aa: CASSRTGSREAFF

v_gene: TRBV5-1
j_gene: TRBJ1-6
d_gene: .
abundance: .
CDR3nt: TGCGCCAGCAGCTTGGTGAGACCTGGTAGCTCCTATAATTCACCCCTCCACTTT
CDR3aa: CASSLVRPGSSYNSPLHF

v_gene: TRBV9
j_gene: TRBJ1-2
d_gene: TRBD1
abundance: .
CDR3nt: TGTGCCAGCAGCGCCTCTGACAGGGGGTTTTATGGCTACACCTTC
CDR3aa: CASSASDRGFYGYTF

v_gene: TRBV10-2
j_gene: TRBJ2-7
d_gene: .
abundance: .
CDR3nt: TGCGCCAGCAGGCAGGAACAGGGCTCCTACGAGCAGTACTTC
CDR3aa: CASRQEQGSYEQYF

v_gene: TRBV25-1
j_gene: TRBJ1-4
d_gene: .
abundance: .
CDR3nt: TGTGCCAGCAGTGGGAATAATAATGAAAAACTGTTTTTT
CDR3aa: CASSGNNNEKLFF

v_gene: TRBV2
j_gene: TRBJ1-2
d_gene: .
abundance: .
CDR3nt: TGTGCCAGCATACTTAGGAAGAACTATGGCTACACCTTC
CDR3aa: CASILRKNYGYTF

v_gene: TRBV7-6
j_gene: TRBJ1-5
d_gene: .
abundance: .
CDR3nt: TGTGCCAGCAGCTTAGGGCGCCATCAGCCCCAGCATTTT
CDR3aa: CASSLGRHQPQHF

v_gene: TRBV27
j_gene: TRBJ1-1
d_gene: .
abundance: .
CDR3nt: TGTGCCAGCAGAAGGGTTGGGGGTAACACTGAAGCTTTCTTT
CDR3aa: CASRRVGGNTEAFF

v_gene: TRBV7-8
j_gene: TRBJ2-7
d_gene: .
abundance: once
CDR3nt: TGTGCCAGCAGCAAAACAGGGTGGGGGAACGAGCAGTACTTC
CDR3aa: CASSKTGWGNEQYF

v_gene: TRBV19
j_gene: TRBJ2-4
d_gene: TRBD1
abundance: .
CDR3nt: TGTGCCAGTAGCAATAGACAGGGAATAAACATTCAGTACTTC
CDR3aa: CASSNRQGINIQYF

v_gene: TRBV11-3
j_gene: TRBJ2-7
d_gene: .
abundance: .
CDR3nt: TGTGCCAGCAGCTTAGCGGGGGCTAGCTCCTACGAGCAGTACTTC
CDR3aa: CASSLAGASSYEQYF

v_gene: TRBV6-5
j_gene: TRBJ1-5
d_gene: .
abundance: few
CDR3nt: TGTGCCAGCAGTTACTCCTTGGCAGTTAATCAGCCCCAGCATTTT
CDR3aa: CASSYSLAVNQPQHF

v_gene: TRBV5-4
j_gene: TRBJ2-7
d_gene: TRBD2
abundance: .
CDR3nt: TGTGCCAGCAGCCCCGGGACTAGCGGGGGGTACCCCTACGAGCAGTACTTC
CDR3aa: CASSPGTSGGYPYEQYF

v_gene: TRBV3-1/TRBV3-2
j_gene: TRBJ1-3
d_gene: .
abundance: .
CDR3nt: TGTGCCAGCAGCCTAAGATCCCGGCCCAGCTCTGGAAACACCATATATTTT
CDR3aa: CASSLRSRPSSGNTIYF

v_gene: TRBV5-1
j_gene: TRBJ2-7
d_gene: .
abundance: .
CDR3nt: TGCGCCAGCAGCTTGCCTGGGAATACGGTCGAGCAGTACTTC
CDR3aa: CASSLPGNTVEQYF

v_gene: TRBV5-1
j_gene: TRBJ2-1
d_gene: .
abundance: .
CDR3nt: TGCGCCAGCAGCGGGCGCAGCTCCTACAATGAGCAGTTCTTC
CDR3aa: CASSGRSSYNEQFF

v_gene: TRBV7-9
j_gene: TRBJ2-7
d_gene: .
abundance: .
CDR3nt: TGTGCCAGCAGCTTGCTTGCAGGGGACGAGCAGTACTTC
CDR3aa: CASSLLAGDEQYF

v_gene: TRBV30
j_gene: TRBJ2-7
d_gene: .
abundance: .
CDR3nt: TGTGCCTGGAATAGGAATGGGCTTAACTACGAGCAGTACTTC
CDR3aa: CAWNRNGLNYEQYF

v_gene: TRBV19
j_gene: TRBJ2-7
d_gene: .
abundance: .
CDR3nt: TGTGCCAGTAGCGCGACAGGGAGGTCCTACGAGCAGTACTTC
CDR3aa: CASSATGRSYEQYF

v_gene: TRBV5-1
j_gene: TRBJ2-3
d_gene: TRBD2
abundance: .
CDR3nt: TGCGCCAGCAGCTCTGGGACTAGCGGGGACTACACAGATACGCAGTATTTT
CDR3aa: CASSSGTSGDYTDTQYF

v_gene: TRBV4-1
j_gene: TRBJ1-6
d_gene: .
abundance: .
CDR3nt: TGCGCCAGCAGCCAAAAGTCTCGGACAGCGAGCTCCTATAATTCACCCCTCCACTTT
CDR3aa: CASSQKSRTASSYNSPLHF

v_gene: TRBV29-1
j_gene: TRBJ2-1
d_gene: TRBD2
abundance: .
CDR3nt: TGCAGCGTCTCTCGGACTAGCGGGGGGGTGGTGAGGGCTAATGAGCAGTTCTTC
CDR3aa: CSVSRTSGGVVRANEQFF

v_gene: TRBV18
j_gene: TRBJ1-3
d_gene: .
abundance: .
CDR3nt: TGTGCCAGCTCAAGCGGGACACATGGAAACACCATATATTTT
CDR3aa: CASSSGTHGNTIYF

v_gene: TRBV7-9
j_gene: TRBJ2-7
d_gene: .
abundance: once
CDR3nt: TGTGCCAGCAGCTTATCTGCCAGGGGAGGAGAGCAGTACTTC
CDR3aa: CASSLSARGGEQYF

v_gene: TRBV28
j_gene: TRBJ2-3
d_gene: TRBD2
abundance: .
CDR3nt: TGTGCCACCACTAGAGATACTAGCGGCACAGATACGCAGTATTTT
CDR3aa: CATTRDTSGTDTQYF

v_gene: TRBV5-1
j_gene: TRBJ1-1
d_gene: .
abundance: .
CDR3nt: TGCGCCAGCAGCTTGGGAGGGGGGATGAACACTGAAGCTTTCTTT
CDR3aa: CASSLGGGMNTEAFF

v_gene: TRBV25-1
j_gene: TRBJ2-2
d_gene: .
abundance: .
CDR3nt: TGTGCCAGCAGAGCGACACTTTCTACCGGGGAGCTGTTTTTT
CDR3aa: CASRATLSTGELFF

v_gene: TRBV4-2
j_gene: TRBJ1-4
d_gene: TRBD1
abundance: .
CDR3nt: TGTGCCAGCAGCCACGGGGGTGGGGCAGGGGGCATTGAAAAACTGTTTTTT
CDR3aa: CASSHGGGAGGIEKLFF